This entry features one T cell receptor (beta chain) sequence. Its target is not known. This sample is part of a study of shared clonotypes between healthy human individuals. General study points: Rarefaction showed sorted-subset sequencing was incomplete despite large depth.

The data were produced by immunoSEQ multiplex PCR, yet TCRdb's version contains in-frame clones alone and is incomplete. The sample records 2.5 million or so clones, approximately 90% being singletons. The specimen was naive CD4+ T cells sorted from blood. Subset defined: CD45RA+ positively selected. The source of this sequence is a young man in good health.

The CDR3 is CASSPLTGGSNIQYF. CDR3 DNA: TGTGCCAGCAGCCCCCTTACAGGGGGCAGCAACATTCAGTACTTC. The chain links TRBV11-2 to TRBJ2-4; 9 nucleotides line up with TRBD1. The length of the CDR3 is 15 residues. The trim removed 5 bases at V and 7 bases at J, leaving 9 bases unmatched. CDR1 is SGHAT and CDR2 is FQNNGV in the germline V gene.